Listed below are T cell receptor beta chains from one sample, sequenced in a study of shared clonotypes between healthy human individuals. Sequencing used immunoSEQ multiplex PCR; TCRdb keeps in-frame clones, though not all of them. The sample includes about 300,000 clones, approximately 74% of them seen just once. The sequencing sample was made of memory CD4+ T cells sorted from blood. The source is a man aged 25 to 45 in good health. Both conserved end residues are part of each CDR3. Each record gives: J gene, V gene, CDR3 length, CDR3 protein.

j_gene: TRBJ2-5
v_gene: TRBV7-2
len: 16
CDR3aa: CASSVTSGLFGETQYF

j_gene: TRBJ2-3
v_gene: TRBV10-3
len: 14
CDR3aa: CAISGRESTDTQYF

j_gene: TRBJ1-2
v_gene: TRBV7-9
len: 14
CDR3aa: CASSLGDRGDGYTF

j_gene: TRBJ2-7
v_gene: TRBV5-4
len: 16
CDR3aa: CASSPEGALRSYEQYF

j_gene: TRBJ1-4
v_gene: TRBV2
len: 13
CDR3aa: CASMTATNEKLFF

j_gene: TRBJ2-3
v_gene: TRBV29-1
len: 14
CDR3aa: CSVERTGSTDTQYF

j_gene: TRBJ2-6
v_gene: TRBV28
len: 15
CDR3aa: CASSLGWSGANVLTF

j_gene: TRBJ2-5
v_gene: TRBV19
len: 13
CDR3aa: CASSPTSKETQYF

j_gene: TRBJ2-7
v_gene: TRBV2
len: 14
CDR3aa: CASRRTGVVGEQYF

j_gene: TRBJ2-5
v_gene: TRBV5-4
len: 12
CDR3aa: CASSRDRGTQYF

j_gene: TRBJ2-3
v_gene: TRBV6-5
len: 13
CDR3aa: CASFPRGTDTQYF

j_gene: TRBJ1-2
v_gene: TRBV10-3
len: 13
CDR3aa: CARSAGTGYGYTF

j_gene: TRBJ1-2
v_gene: TRBV10-3
len: 14
CDR3aa: CAISDSGTIYGYTF

j_gene: TRBJ2-3
v_gene: TRBV9
len: 16
CDR3aa: CASSGGVAGATDTQYF

j_gene: TRBJ2-7
v_gene: TRBV30
len: 23
CDR3aa: CAWSVTRRPEGTSGRGGGGEQYF

j_gene: TRBJ2-7
v_gene: TRBV7-2
len: 14
CDR3aa: CASSFSTSDYEQYF

j_gene: TRBJ2-2
v_gene: TRBV18
len: 17
CDR3aa: CASSPPGLAGNTGELFF

j_gene: TRBJ1-1
v_gene: TRBV6-6
len: 15
CDR3aa: CASSDALATETEAFF

j_gene: TRBJ1-1
v_gene: TRBV5-4
len: 14
CDR3aa: CASTLGGMNTEAFF

j_gene: TRBJ2-7
v_gene: TRBV18
len: 11
CDR3aa: CASSRNHEQYF

j_gene: TRBJ2-5
v_gene: TRBV10-2
len: 14
CDR3aa: CASTRVGVWETQYF

j_gene: TRBJ1-4
v_gene: TRBV7-2
len: 15
CDR3aa: CASSQPTGSNEKLFF

j_gene: TRBJ2-7
v_gene: TRBV2
len: 14
CDR3aa: CASNNRGPMDEQYF

j_gene: TRBJ1-1
v_gene: TRBV11-3
len: 10
CDR3aa: CASSLGEAFF

j_gene: TRBJ1-2
v_gene: TRBV15
len: 14
CDR3aa: CATSFRTTGVGYTF

j_gene: TRBJ2-7
v_gene: TRBV14
len: 15
CDR3aa: CASSQGTSSHYEQYF

j_gene: TRBJ2-3
v_gene: TRBV10-3
len: 13
CDR3aa: CAIAGRSTDTQYF

j_gene: TRBJ1-5
v_gene: TRBV10-1
len: 13
CDR3aa: CASSEGVNQPQHF

j_gene: TRBJ1-5
v_gene: TRBV5-1
len: 15
CDR3aa: CASSLSGGRNQPQHF

j_gene: TRBJ2-3
v_gene: TRBV6-5
len: 15
CDR3aa: CASKEIPGDGGTQYF

j_gene: TRBJ2-5
v_gene: TRBV7-9
len: 13
CDR3aa: CASSLTQSETQYF

j_gene: TRBJ2-3
v_gene: TRBV7-9
len: 14
CDR3aa: CASSSGTSTDTQYF

j_gene: TRBJ2-3
v_gene: TRBV4-3
len: 12
CDR3aa: CASKGRTDTQYF

j_gene: TRBJ1-2
v_gene: TRBV6-6
len: 15
CDR3aa: CASSYSIKDNYGYTF

j_gene: TRBJ1-2
v_gene: TRBV5-8
len: 15
CDR3aa: CASSSYRGMNYGYTF

j_gene: TRBJ2-2
v_gene: TRBV2
len: 17
CDR3aa: CASSGSGRNANTGELFF

j_gene: TRBJ2-3
v_gene: TRBV11-2
len: 16
CDR3aa: CASSRGGGAGTDTQYF

j_gene: TRBJ2-5
v_gene: TRBV5-1
len: 16
CDR3aa: CASSFTSGRIGETQYF

j_gene: TRBJ2-7
v_gene: TRBV7-8
len: 15
CDR3aa: CASSLESSGSHEQYF

j_gene: TRBJ2-5
v_gene: TRBV18
len: 16
CDR3aa: CASSPRTSGSGETQYF

j_gene: TRBJ1-2
v_gene: TRBV11-3
len: 15
CDR3aa: CASSLAAEGVNGYTF

j_gene: TRBJ2-1
v_gene: TRBV5-1
len: 13
CDR3aa: CASGLGAFNEQFF

j_gene: TRBJ2-5
v_gene: TRBV7-2
len: 16
CDR3aa: CASSLGAGSRGWTQYF

j_gene: TRBJ2-7
v_gene: TRBV7-9
len: 15
CDR3aa: CASSYGTSGGYEQYF

j_gene: TRBJ1-1
v_gene: TRBV7-2
len: 14
CDR3aa: CASSYQWRGTEAFF

j_gene: TRBJ2-2
v_gene: TRBV6-6
len: 14
CDR3aa: CASSYDKNTGELFF

j_gene: TRBJ2-3
v_gene: TRBV5-1
len: 18
CDR3aa: CASSLVWADRVTPDTQYF

j_gene: TRBJ2-7
v_gene: TRBV18
len: 13
CDR3aa: CASSPRRGYEQYF

j_gene: TRBJ2-7
v_gene: TRBV5-1
len: 15
CDR3aa: CASSLGREALLEQYF

j_gene: TRBJ1-5
v_gene: TRBV18
len: 14
CDR3aa: CASSPGGSNQPQHF

j_gene: TRBJ2-1
v_gene: TRBV6-5
len: 15
CDR3aa: CASSYASGIYNEQFF

j_gene: TRBJ1-2
v_gene: TRBV4-1
len: 14
CDR3aa: CASSTPGEPYGYTF

j_gene: TRBJ2-3
v_gene: TRBV30
len: 13
CDR3aa: CAWIRASTDTQYF

j_gene: TRBJ2-7
v_gene: TRBV30
len: 13
CDR3aa: CAWSGFNSGEQYF